This T cell receptor (beta chain) was sequenced during a study of blood T cells in healthy people across ages. The study's findings and limits: TCR beta diversity tracked closely with naive T cell percentage. PBMCs left unsorted prevented a conclusive naive versus antigen-experienced comparison.

The V gene lost 6 bases and the J gene lost 11 bases, with 16 bases spanning the gap. CDR1 is KGHDR, CDR2 SFDVKD, per germline. This CDR3 spans 13 amino acids. As for this clonotype: No antigen is known for it.

Caucasian, healthy and from Russia, the donors were aged between about 6 and 90. Alongside a J-beta primer mix, a sample-barcoded 5' primer served in a second PCR lasting about 7 to 11 cycles. Each cDNA molecule was tagged by a template-switch adaptor that had 12 random nucleotides. TCRdb ran MiXCR on the 5' RACE reads and lists one entry per CDR3 protein. The sample gives about 1.4 million distinct CDR3 sequences, around 59% of which show up once; more than 6% is in the top ten. The sequence was collected from a man aged 18 to 35 in good health. The gene calls are TRBV24-1 and TRBJ2-1, with D perhaps being TRBD1 or TRBD2 (5 bases each). Sample: blood. The CDR3 region is CATSSGTTTQQFF. As DNA, the CDR3 is TGTGCCACCAGTTCGGGGACCACCACCCAGCAGTTCTTC.